This T cell receptor beta chain was recovered during a study of blood T cell repertoires in COVID-19. Study information: PBMCs, B-cell-depleted T cells, or T cells provided the cDNA or gDNA that made up the material.

Some clones are missing from TCRdb's copy, which holds only in-frame ones; the method was immunoSEQ multiplex PCR. Found here are around 260,000 clones, more than 85% of them singletons; the top ten hold roughly 2.7%. The CDR3 contains 14 residues. Germline lookup yields CDR1 SNHLY and CDR2 FYNNEI. V was clipped by 2 bases and J by 2 bases, with 4 bases between them. The Seattle patients, enrolled during active infection, were followed longitudinally. This chain joins TRBV2 and TRBJ2-6; D is unclear. The origin of this receptor is a person aged 18 to 29 with COVID-19, enrolled during active disease. The specimen sequenced was peripheral blood. CDR3 in DNA: TGTGCCAGCAGTGAAAGCGCTGGGGCCAACGTCCTGACTTTC. This codes for CASSESAGANVLTF. Looking up the rest from reference TRBV2 and TRBJ2-6 gives the full variable domain: EPEVTQTPSHQVTQMGQEVILRCVPISNHLYFYWYRQILGQKVEFLVSFYNNEISEKSEIFDDQFSVERPDGSNFTLKIRSTKLEDSAMYFCASSESAGANVLTFGAGSRLTVL.